A single T cell receptor beta chain is shown here with its context. Its target is unknown. The data are from a study of cytomegalovirus exposure and HLA in healthy donors. Study outcomes and limitations: Most TCR sequences were rare, but some public TCRs occurred in many donors. Relative to the approximately 700-donor mean, N-insertions were reportedly fewer in an Asian-associated ancestry cluster in a later analysis.

The CDR3 totals 16 residues. J lost 2 bases, V lost 0 bases, and 5 bases had no gene match. Germline CDR1 reads SGHTA; CDR2 reads FQGNSA. PCR was performed using 60 Vbeta and 13 Jbeta primers. Here immunoSEQ multiplex PCR was the method, and the copy in TCRdb shows in-frame clones only, minus some. The sample carries around 76,000 clones, roughly two thirds recorded once. The sequencing sample was made of PBMCs. The chain couples TRBV7-2 to TRBJ2-5, with TRBD2 matching 8 bases. The sequence derives from a woman between 40 and 55 years old in good health and CMV-seropositive. As DNA, the CDR3 is TGTGCCAGCAGCTTAGCTAGCGGGATGATTCAAGAGACCCAGTACTTC. Encoded protein: CASSLASGMIQETQYF.